This T cell receptor beta chain was sequenced for a study of cytomegalovirus exposure and HLA in healthy donors. Study context: Some 85 million unique TCRs, all from HLA-typed donors, were included in an early release of the data. Findings and limits, study-wide: Under in vitro conditions, three CMV-associated chains were confirmed as specific for CMV antigens. Earlier analysis found most TCR beta V segments productive about 90% or about 30% of the time. V- and J-gene trimming of TCR beta was linked (in a later analysis) to a missense DCLRE1C variant.

A remark on this clone: What it binds is unknown.

The PCR had 60 Vbeta and 13 Jbeta primers. The protocol was immunoSEQ multiplex PCR, while the TCRdb copy is restricted to in-frame clones and leaves out a portion. The sample carries about 160,000 clones, around 72% recorded once. This clonotype was sampled from a man aged 35 to 55 in good health and CMV-seropositive. Sequenced: PBMCs.

The CDR3 protein is CASSQGGQGYYEQYF. CDR3 in DNA: TGCGCCAGCAGCCAAGGGGGACAGGGATACTACGAGCAGTACTTC. This chain uses TRBV4-1 with TRBJ2-7; 9 bases match TRBD1. V shed 1 base, J shed 3 bases, and the junction held 4 bases outside the gene matches. This CDR3 is 15 amino acids long. Germline V gives CDR1 MGHRA, CDR2 YSYEKL.